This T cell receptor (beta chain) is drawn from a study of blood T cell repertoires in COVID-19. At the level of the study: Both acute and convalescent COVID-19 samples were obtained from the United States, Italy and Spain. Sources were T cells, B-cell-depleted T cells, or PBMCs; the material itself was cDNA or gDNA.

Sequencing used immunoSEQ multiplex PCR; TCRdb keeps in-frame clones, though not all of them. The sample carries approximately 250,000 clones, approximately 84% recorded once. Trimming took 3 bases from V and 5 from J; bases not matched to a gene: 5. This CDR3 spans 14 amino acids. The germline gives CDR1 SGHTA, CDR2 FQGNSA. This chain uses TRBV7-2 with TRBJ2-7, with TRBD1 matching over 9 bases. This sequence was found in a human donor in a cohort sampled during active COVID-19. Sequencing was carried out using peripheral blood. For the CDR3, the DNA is TGTGCCAGCAGCTTGCCCCGGACAGGGGACGAGCAGTACTTC. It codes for CASSLPRTGDEQYF.